This T cell receptor (beta chain) came from a study of blood T cell repertoires in COVID-19. About the study: The samples span acute and convalescent COVID-19 from the United States, Italy and Spain. T cells, B-cell-depleted T cells, or PBMCs provided the cDNA or gDNA that served as material.

Patients of the Seattle cohort, enrolled during active infection, were followed longitudinally. As originally analysed: It was from reference gene primer amplification that nucleated cell counts were estimated. Libraries were prepared by immunoSEQ multiplex PCR; TCRdb keeps only in-frame clonotypes and omits some of them. The DNA was the basis for D and trimming; V, J and clone size are from that table. The sample has under 250,000 clones, 90% seen once. V shed 4 bases and J shed 6 bases, with 10 bases lying between them. Per the germline V gene, CDR1 is SQVTM and CDR2 is ANQGSEA. The CDR3 is made up of 11 amino acids.

Sequenced sample: peripheral blood. The chain combines TRBV29-1 with TRBJ2-7; D gene uncertain. The source is a man aged 25 to 40 with COVID-19, enrolled during active disease. The CDR3: CSVGLEAEQYF. For the CDR3, the DNA is TGCAGCGTTGGTCTAGAGGCCGAGCAGTACTTC.